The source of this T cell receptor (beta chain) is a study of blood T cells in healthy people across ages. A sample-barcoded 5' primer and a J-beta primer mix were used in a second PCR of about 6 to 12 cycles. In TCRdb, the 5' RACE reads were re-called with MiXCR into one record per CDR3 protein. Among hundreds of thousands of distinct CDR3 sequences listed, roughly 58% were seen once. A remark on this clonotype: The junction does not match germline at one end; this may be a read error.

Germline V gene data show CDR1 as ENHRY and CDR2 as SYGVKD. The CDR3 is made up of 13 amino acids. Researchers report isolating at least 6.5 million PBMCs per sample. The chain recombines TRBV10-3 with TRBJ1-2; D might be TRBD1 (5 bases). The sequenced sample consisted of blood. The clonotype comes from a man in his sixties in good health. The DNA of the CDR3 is TGTGCCATCAGAAAGGAAGGGGACTATGGCTGCACCTTC. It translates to CAIRKEGDYGCTF.